The sequence of this T cell receptor (beta chain) was determined in a study of T cell repertoires in cytomegalovirus infection. The wider study: Both CMV infection and a matching HLA type were indicated by public TCR beta signatures.

There are many counts of this clonotype. No antigen is known for it. The CDR3 is 15 residues long. The germline V gene encodes CDR1 SGHVS and CDR2 FQNEAQ. With V trimmed by 6 bases and J by 0 bases, 2 bases remained unmatched. TCRdb re-derived calls from the reads in MiXCR, one entry per CDR3 protein. The table has 200,000 to 300,000 distinct CDR3 sequences, around 15% seen once. Study findings and constraints: It was HLA-C-restricted CMV-specific TCR beta clonotypes that dominated the response ex vivo.

The clonotype originates from a human donor in good health (CMV status not recorded). Some clones in this sample may be carry-over from other donors' samples. Input material: PBMCs. V gene TRBV7-8 combines with J gene TRBJ2-1; 10 bases line up with TRBD2. The CDR3 nucleotides are TGTGCCAGCAGTCTAGCGGGAGACTCCTACAATGAGCAGTTCTTC. Encoded protein: CASSLAGDSYNEQFF.